Given below is one T cell receptor (beta chain) in context. The specificity of this receptor is unknown. From V the trimming removes 0 bases and from J it removes 2 bases, while the gene matches leave 3 bases of the junction unaccounted for. Based on the germline V gene, the CDR1 and CDR2 sequences are SGHVS and FNYEAQ. The CDR3 runs 16 amino acids, cysteine and phenylalanine included. Only the CDR3 DNA stays, 48 bases, in frame from base 1. This entry is derived from a study of cytomegalovirus exposure and HLA in healthy donors (dated by TCRdb to between 2016 and 2019). A note on the overall study: An earlier analysis of roughly 570 of the donors reported 276 Gb of sequence data and around 100 million unique TCR beta sequences obtained from roughly 180 million T cells. The genetic ancestry cluster associated with self-reported Caucasian donors included over 65% of the 300 to 400 genotyped donors. The study combined high-throughput TCR immunosequencing, statistical association of individual TCRs with disease status, and machine learning to predict cytomegalovirus infection status. Every discovery cohort repertoire had been produced on one sequencing platform. The study was designed to test whether signatures of past pathogen exposure could be identified by cataloging public T cell receptors. Rather than drawing on any new phenotypic data, the later analysis identified candidate immune exposures from TCR beta sequences and the way those sequences occurred across donors. A later genetic analysis used genome-wide SNP genotypes for about 55% of the 666 donors, treating that subset as a discovery cohort. Donor age, sex, ethnicity and CMV serostatus were compiled together with the repertoire data. A separate validation cohort of about 110 different subjects was used in addition to the 666-subject first cohort. About five DR-DQ haplotypes were treated as single units for association and clustering because of strong linkage in the cohort. HLA typing covered class I and class II loci at four-digit resolution. The study used immunosequencing to profile the T cell repertoires of about 670 subjects and linked those repertoires to cytomegalovirus serostatus. In an earlier analysis of 550 to 700 of the donors, high-throughput TCR beta sequencing was used to judge whether each TCR beta V gene segment behaved as functional or pseudogenic. The number of donors typed differed by locus, with 629-630 for A, B, C, DRB1 and DQB1, over 500 for DQA1, about 610 for DPA1, and some 470 for DPB1. Roughly 320 gigabases of sequencing data and around 90 million unique TCR sequences made up an early release that covered nearly 650 HLA-typed donors. A later analysis re-examined previously published TCR beta repertoires from just over 650 donors and added high-resolution HLA genotyping to investigate patterns of TCR occurrence. Across some 400 genotyped donors of the cohort, an average of 235,054 unique TCR beta nucleotide sequences per donor were sequenced, and around 20% of those sequences were non-productive.

In total, roughly 710 healthy bone marrow donors made up the cohort. At the time of sampling, all cohort members were nominally healthy, though unrecorded immune exposures were likely present. The donor was CMV seropositive and was included in the group of some 290 seropositive cohort members. A peripheral blood sample was collected from each donor, and TCR beta sequencing was performed on peripheral blood mononuclear cells. Genomic DNA extraction from the blood cell samples was performed with the Qiagen DNeasy Blood Extraction Kit. Library preparation used the immunoSEQ multiplex PCR assay. The multiplex PCR relied on a mix of 60 forward primers for TCR Vbeta segments and 13 reverse primers for TCR Jbeta segments. Amplification of the CDR3 region of rearranged TCR beta genes was performed with a multiplex PCR assay on genomic DNA. The Illumina HiSeq System was used to sequence the amplified TCR beta libraries as 87-base-pair reads. As for how the authors treated the data: In a later analysis, 70 million to 95 million unique TCR beta chains were counted across the roughly 670 repertoires, and about 10 million of these chains were shared by at least two donors. Raw reads were error-corrected and collapsed into unique sequences by a nearest-neighbor algorithm in which closely related sequences were merged to remove PCR and sequencing errors. CDR3 sequences were aligned to IMGT reference sequences to assign V, D and J gene segments. Each retained sequence needed at least a six-nucleotide match to both a V gene segment and a J gene segment. A rearrangement was called productive if the CDR3 had no stop codons and remained in frame with V and J, and every other rearrangement was called non-productive. Following IMGT convention, CDR3 was defined as the stretch from the second conserved V-encoded cysteine to the conserved J-encoded phenylalanine. The earlier analysis of 500 to 750 of the donors excluded any sequence lacking an unambiguous match to a single V gene segment. An earlier analysis of just under 600 of the donors called V segments functional above 56.7% productive rearrangements and segregating when the between-donor standard deviation exceeded 5%. To diagnose cytomegalovirus status from the catalog of TCR beta chain sequences, a statistical classification framework was built. A later analysis assigned V and J genes by comparing TCR nucleotide sequences with IMGT/GENE-DB human TR gene sequences. A later analysis assigned CDR3 sequences and most-parsimonious VDJ recombination scenarios with the TCRdist pipeline. In a later analysis, each TCR beta chain was defined by its CDR3 amino acid sequence together with its V-gene family, and reads without a unique V-gene family were excluded. To address suspected cross-contamination and a sequencing artifact, a later analysis removed 550 to 750 highly shared, low-generation-probability nucleotide sequences. A later analysis calculated a clonal expansion index for each public chain from normalized within-repertoire ranks of inferred template counts. A later analysis computed generation probabilities with a VDJ recombination model fitted to out-of-frame rearrangements, and checked the results against IGoR. A later analysis scored TCR-TCR, TCR-HLA and TCR-CMV co-occurrence with hypergeometric tests, applying a repertoire-size bias correction to TCR pairs. False discovery rates were estimated in a later analysis by permuting HLA or CMV assignments 20 times. In a later analysis, co-occurring TCRs were grouped with DBSCAN, and TCRdist sequence similarity was added when clustering was performed within HLA-allele-positive subsets. For co-occurrence clustering, repertoires with fewer than 30,000 or more than 120,000 public chains were excluded, along with a handful of repertoires with anomalous nucleotide sharing. This immuneACCESS table, as held by TCRdb, lists in-frame sequences with V and J called but not all clones. Of the missing ones, under half trace to an unresolved V gene in checked studies; the others have no known cause. For V, J and clone size, that table is used; D and trimming come from the DNA. This sample's table lists some 120,000 clones. 6.8% of the sample is held by the ten biggest clonotypes.

On the study overall, not on this receptor specifically: The cohort was sequenced for TCR beta chains only, and without alpha or paired-chain data the features that could be detected were limited. The study listed 150 to 200 TCR beta chains as associated with cytomegalovirus. According to a later analysis, most CMV-associated TCR beta chains appeared to be HLA-restricted, and the HLA associations seemed to be driven largely by CMV exposure. A later analysis found that HLA-associated TCR beta chains were more clonally expanded and had lower generation probabilities than equally common non-associated chains. When HLA alleles, especially DR and DQ, strongly co-occurred, TCR associations were difficult to assign to individual alleles. In an earlier analysis of about 540 of the donors, most TCR beta V segments were observed in productive rearrangements about 87% or about 30% of the time, broadly matching IMGT annotations. Several of the top co-occurrence clusters appeared to be linked to parvovirus B19, influenza, CMV and Epstein-Barr virus, according to a later analysis. Immune exposure information for the cohort was limited to CMV serostatus. Across donors, most TCR sequences were observed very rarely, whereas some public TCRs were present in many individuals. A group of highly shared sequence variants was considered likely to be a technical artifact of the sequencing pipeline. Cytomegalovirus status was reported to be diagnosed by the classifier with high specificity and sensitivity in both the original and validation cohorts. V-gene and J-gene trimming of TCR beta chains was associated with a missense DCLRE1C variant in a later genetic analysis, and the association was replicated in an independent cohort. The authors suggested that the approach could potentially be generalized to other disease states and immunological phenotypes. Roughly uniform sequencing depth across donors was assumed in presence/absence analyses, although this assumption may not hold. According to a later genetic analysis, donors in an Asian-associated ancestry cluster had fewer N-insertions in productive TCRs than the approximately 670-donor mean. A few of the identified cytomegalovirus-associated TCR beta chains were confirmed in vitro to be specific for cytomegalovirus antigens. Linkage disequilibrium might explain the correlated functional status among segregating V segments, but an unknown experimental factor could not be excluded. In a later analysis, the rate of TCR association differed among HLA loci, with DRB1 alleles having the most associated TCRs and HLA-C alleles having the fewest. Some IMGT-functional V segments, including TRBV6-2 and TRBV6-3, could not be distinguished by the 87-base-pair reads and were therefore excluded. A further reported finding was that TCR beta sequences accurately predicted the HLA-A and HLA-B alleles for most subjects in the first cohort. Specific HLA alleles were associated with roughly 17,000 TCR beta sequences at a false discovery rate of 0.05 in a later analysis. Because HLA typing was unavailable for some donors at each locus, only the typed subset was used in association tests. Over 15 rarely observed V segments, including chromosome 9 orphons, were excluded from the earlier analysis of several hundred of the donors because counts were too low.

The sequence is built from TRBV7-6 and TRBJ2-3, with TRBD2 matching 9 junction bases. Sequences were obtained from PBMCs. This receptor was identified in a man in his forties or fifties in good health and CMV-seropositive. The nucleotide sequence reads as follows: TGTGCCAGCAGCTTAGCAGCGGGGGGATCCACAGATACGCAGTATTTT. Its protein is CASSLAAGGSTDTQYF.